This passage covers 15 T cell receptor beta chains from one sample sequenced in a study of control samples from healthy donors and cancer patients (dated by TCRdb to between 2020 and 2021). Receptor amplification or capture employed the immunoSEQ multiplex PCR assay. TCRdb took over this immuneACCESS table, retaining in-frame rearrangements with V and J assigned. Such tables are incomplete; in checked studies, under half of the missing clones stem from an unresolved V gene, and the remainder is unexplained. The sample records around 100,000 clones, approximately 90% of which are singletons. The ten biggest clones cover over 15% of the sample. Specimen: PBMCs. The receptors come from a man aged 55 to 69 with lung cancer.

The gene calls are TRBV29-1 and TRBJ2-1, with TRBD2 matching over 7 bases. The germline V gene encodes CDR1 SQVTM and CDR2 ANQGSEA. Losses at the gene ends were 5 bases for V and 0 bases for J; bases not matched to a gene: 7. The CDR3 consists of 15 residues. For the CDR3, the DNA is TGCAGCGTTTCCAGACTAGCAGGCTCCTACAATGAGCAGTTCTTC. As protein: CSVSRLAGSYNEQFF.

The CDR3 loop reads CAAEKESSYNSPLHF. The CDR3 DNA sequence: TGTGCCGCGGAAAAGGAGAGCTCCTATAATTCACCCCTCCACTTT. This sequence joins TRBV30 and TRBJ1-6; D is undetermined. The V gene's germline CDR1 is GTSNPN and CDR2 SVGIG (reference sequence). This CDR3 spans 15 amino acids. V lost 8 bases to trimming and J lost 0 bases, with 14 bases between them.

The chain has TRBV27 and TRBJ1-1; 7 bases agree with TRBD1. This CDR3 is 14 amino acids long. Germline assignment: CDR1 MNHEY and CDR2 SMNVEV (reference sequence). V was clipped by 3 bases and J by 5 bases; unmatched bases: 6. The CDR3 region is CASSFLSGGTEAFF. In DNA, the CDR3 is TGTGCCAGCAGTTTTTTGTCAGGGGGAACTGAAGCTTTCTTT.

The table lists this clone with a count of one. The chain joins TRBV7-3 to TRBJ1-1; D is undetermined. The CDR3 runs to 13 residues. The V gene lost 1 base and the J gene lost 1 base, with 4 bases spanning the gap. Looked up from germline, CDR1 is SGHTA and CDR2 is FQGTGA. Here the CDR3 DNA reads TGTGCCAGCAGCTTAATCCAGAACACTGAAGCTTTCTTT. Translating it yields CASSLIQNTEAFF.

The chain has TRBV6-5 and TRBJ2-3; 7 nucleotides line up with TRBD1. CDR1 MNHEY and CDR2 SVGAGI come from the germline V gene. J lost 2 bases, V lost 11 bases, and 10 bases had no gene match. The CDR3 length is 14 residues. The CDR3 sequence is CAGRQGIDTDTQYF. CDR3 nucleotide sequence: TGTGCCGGACGACAGGGAATTGACACAGATACGCAGTATTTT.

The V call is TRBV7-9, the J call TRBJ1-6, with unresolved D. Germline assignment: CDR1 SEHNR and CDR2 FQNEAQ (reference sequence). The length of the CDR3 is 14 residues. Trimming took off 1 base at V and 6 bases at J, with 7 bases between the two ends. CDR3 sequence reads: CASSLEQPNSPLHF. CDR3 bases: TGTGCCAGCAGCTTAGAACAGCCTAATTCACCCCTCCACTTT.

The rearrangement joins TRBV6-2 or TRBV6-3 to TRBJ2-7; D gene unclear. The CDR3 runs to 11 residues. Germline loops: CDR1 MNHEY, CDR2 SVGEGT. Between the trimmed V and J ends, which lost 5 bases and 0 bases, there was a span of 2 bases. The CDR3 here is CASSVSYEQYF. Written as DNA, the CDR3 is TGTGCCAGCAGTGTCTCCTACGAGCAGTACTTC.

The J gene is TRBJ1-2, the V gene TRBV30, with a weak D call TRBD1 (6 bases). CDR3 length equals 15 residues. The germline gives CDR1 GTSNPN, CDR2 SVGIG (reference sequence). Trimming cost V 3 bases and J 2 bases, with 16 bases left between them. This CDR3 is CAWRQLDRINYGYTF. The CDR3 DNA follows: TGTGCCTGGAGGCAACTCGACAGGATAAACTATGGCTACACCTTC.

J is TRBJ2-1 and V is TRBV6-6; 11 bases fit TRBD2. V gave up 8 bases and J gave up 5 bases; unmatched junction bases: 11. The CDR3 has 16 residues. The germline gives CDR1 MNHNY, CDR2 SVGAGI (reference sequence). CDR3 bases: TGTGCCAGCGCCCCCTTAGGGACTAGCGGCCACAATGAGCAGTTCTTC. Translated: CASAPLGTSGHNEQFF.

The chain joins TRBV5-1 to TRBJ1-1; a weak D match, TRBD1 (5 bases). The CDR3 is 16 amino acids. Germline V CDR1 and CDR2: SGHRS, YFSETQ. Trimming left V 3 bases short and J 1 base short, with 16 bases between. CDR3 residues: CASSSRQNAANTEAFF. The CDR3 region has the DNA TGCGCCAGCAGCTCGAGACAGAATGCCGCGAACACTGAAGCTTTCTTT.

The genes are TRBV6-6 and TRBJ1-2; TRBD1 aligns across 7 bases. Germline loops: CDR1 MNHNY, CDR2 SVGAGI (reference sequence). V trimming: 7 bases; J trimming: 3 bases; junction bases outside the gene matches: 8. The CDR3 contains 14 residues. The CDR3 is CASTNRQGDYGYTF. CDR3 sequence (DNA): TGTGCCAGCACTAACAGACAGGGCGACTATGGCTACACCTTC.

V and J are TRBV7-9 and TRBJ2-5, with 9 bases lining up with TRBD1. V trimming: 3 bases; J trimming: 2 bases; junction bases outside the gene matches: 4. This CDR3 has 15 residues. Looked up from germline, CDR1 is SEHNR and CDR2 is FQNEAQ (reference sequence). CDR3 coding DNA: TGTGCCAGCAGCTTGGGACAGGGAGCGCAAGAGACCCAGTACTTC. Protein sequence: CASSLGQGAQETQYF.

The rearrangement uses TRBV11-3 and TRBJ2-1, with 7 bases aligning to TRBD2. Germline CDR1 reads SGHNT; CDR2 reads YENEEA. V was pared by 3 bases and J by 0 bases, with 2 bases of the junction left unmatched. The CDR3 covers 15 residues. CDR3 protein: CASSLGGVSYNEQFF. CDR3 sequence (DNA): TGTGCCAGCAGCTTGGGGGGGGTCTCCTACAATGAGCAGTTCTTC.

V and J are TRBV2 and TRBJ1-5; D gene ambiguous. CDR3 size: 12 residues. V lost 8 bases and J lost 0, with 5 bases in between. The germline V gene has CDR1 SNHLY and CDR2 FYNNEI. The chain's CDR3 is CASRDSNQPQHF. CDR3 DNA sequence: TGTGCCAGCCGGGATAGCAATCAGCCCCAGCATTTT. Full variable domain (outside the CDR3, taken from reference TRBV2 and TRBJ1-5): EPEVTQTPSHQVTQMGQEVILRCVPISNHLYFYWYRQILGQKVEFLVSFYNNEISEKSEIFDDQFSVERPDGSNFTLKIRSTKLEDSAMYFCASRDSNQPQHFGDGTRLSIL.

This chain connects TRBV16 to TRBJ1-2; tentatively, D is TRBD1 (5 bases). V gave up 1 base and J gave up 7 bases, with 16 bases separating them. There are 15 residues in the CDR3. Germline V gene data show CDR1 as KGHSY and CDR2 as FQNENV. CDR3: CASSQLVGGFGGYTF. The CDR3, as DNA: TGTGCCAGCAGCCAATTAGTTGGGGGTTTCGGTGGCTACACCTTC. The full variable domain, with the rest looked up from reference TRBV16 and TRBJ1-2, is GEEVAQTPKHLVRGEGQKAKLYCAPIKGHSYVFWYQQVLKNEFKFLISFQNENVFDETGMPKERFSAKCLPNSPCSLEIQATKLEDSAVYFCASSQLVGGFGGYTFGSGTRLTVV.